What follows are 13 T cell receptor beta chains derived from one specimen sequenced in a study of blood T cells in healthy people across ages. It was with a sample-barcoded 5' primer and a J-beta primer mix that a second PCR of about 7 to 12 cycles was run. One entry per CDR3 protein results from TCRdb running MiXCR on the 5' RACE reads. Among 1.4 million or so distinct CDR3 sequences, 35% to 45% were seen once, and the ten largest hold about 4.1%. Sequencing input: blood. The receptors originated from a woman younger than 35 in good health.

The V and J genes are TRBV5-1 and TRBJ2-3, with TRBD2 matching 10 bases. This CDR3 is 19 amino acids long. CDR1 and CDR2 (germline): SGHRS, YFSETQ. The junction had 16 bases not matched to a gene; V was cut back by 4 bases and J by 2 bases. The CDR3 DNA reads TGCGCCAGCAGCCTACGATTGGCTAGCGGGGGACCCTCCACAGATACGCAGTATTTT. It specifies CASSLRLASGGPSTDTQYF.

This clonotype was seen only a few times. The chain recombines TRBV25-1 with TRBJ2-5, with 7 bases fitting TRBD1. The ends lost 8 bases at V and 6 bases at J; junction bases unmatched: 24. Germline CDR1 is MGHDK and CDR2 is SYGVNS. This CDR3 has 18 residues. The CDR3: CASRGVDRVGPHTKTQYF. The CDR3 DNA reads as TGTGCCAGCCGTGGCGTCGACAGGGTCGGTCCCCATACGAAGACCCAGTACTTC.

The chain employs TRBV30 and TRBJ1-1, with D possibly matching TRBD1 (5 bases). The CDR3 runs 15 residues. From germline, CDR1 is GTSNPN and CDR2 SVGIG (reference sequence). V lost 5 bases to trimming and J lost 6 bases, with 22 bases between them. CDR3 nucleotides: TGTGCCTGGCTAGGGTCCAGGGATAGAGGCCCTGAAGCTTTCTTT. This codes for CAWLGSRDRGPEAFF.

There are a few counts of this clonotype. This sequence joins TRBV29-1 and TRBJ1-1; D not resolved. Deletions cut 0 bases from V and 2 bases from J, with 4 bases between. The CDR3 is 12 residues long. Germline loops: CDR1 SQVTM, CDR2 ANQGSEA. CDR3 coding DNA: TGCAGCGTTGAAGAGGACAACACTGAAGCTTTCTTT. Its protein product is CSVEEDNTEAFF.

The rearrangement uses TRBV20-1 and TRBJ1-1; D is possibly TRBD1 (5 bases). V shed 4 bases and J shed 0 bases, with 12 bases lying between them. This CDR3 region has 14 residues. CDR1 is DFQATT and CDR2 is SNEGSKA in the germline V gene (reference sequence). The CDR3 coding sequence is TGCAGTGCTAAAAAAGCAGGGTTGAACACTGAAGCTTTCTTT. Translating it yields CSAKKAGLNTEAFF.

V is TRBV25-1 and J is TRBJ2-1; D is undetermined. Trimming pared 3 bases from V and 3 bases from J, leaving 9 bases between. Germline assignment: CDR1 MGHDK and CDR2 SYGVNS. The CDR3 runs 14 residues. Written as DNA, the CDR3 is TGTGCCAGCAGTGATAGCTCCTTCTACAATGAGCAGTTCTTC. Residues: CASSDSSFYNEQFF.

This clonotype appeared many times. V and J are TRBV2 and TRBJ2-7; no reliable D call. CDR1 is SNHLY and CDR2 is FYNNEI in the germline V gene. V was trimmed by 5 bases and J by 0 bases, leaving 5 bases between them. CDR3 length: 12 residues. CDR3 protein: CASSRLSYEQYF. The CDR3 DNA reads TGTGCCAGCAGTCGTCTCTCCTACGAGCAGTACTTC.

The chain combines TRBV28 with TRBJ1-3, with D tentatively TRBD1 (5 bases). CDR3 length: 15 residues. Germline assignment: CDR1 MDHEN and CDR2 SYDVKM. Trimming took 7 bases from V and 0 from J, leaving 13 bases between them. The CDR3 DNA reads as TGTGCCAGCATGTCGGGGGGAAGCTCTGGAAACACCATATATTTT. As protein: CASMSGGSSGNTIYF.

The chain is built from TRBV27 and TRBJ2-1; 16 nucleotides line up with TRBD2. The J call may be wrong; the DNA end is better matched by TRBJ2-7. CDR1 is MNHEY, CDR2 SMNVEV, per germline (reference sequence). The CDR3 has 17 residues. Here the CDR3 reads CASSSVGLAGGYNEQYF. DNA of the CDR3: TGTGCCAGCAGTTCCGTGGGACTAGCGGGGGGGTACAATGAGCAGTACTTC.

This CDR3 reads CAISDQGGPPTYFTEAFF. Here the CDR3 DNA reads TGTGCCATCAGTGACCAGGGGGGTCCCCCCACGTACTTCACTGAAGCTTTCTTT. The genes are TRBV10-3 and TRBJ1-1; 7 bases fit TRBD1. Looked up from germline, CDR1 is ENHRY and CDR2 is SYGVKD. V dropped 3 bases and J dropped 4; count of bases not matched to a gene: 17. The CDR3 is 18 residues long.

The chain combines TRBV30 with TRBJ1-2; no definite D call. V dropped 1 base and J dropped 2 bases, with 5 bases sitting between them. Germline V gives CDR1 GTSNPN, CDR2 SVGIG (reference sequence). This CDR3 is 12 amino acids long. The CDR3 bases are TGTGCCTGGAGTGGAGTGAACTATGGCTACACCTTC. Its translation: CAWSGVNYGYTF. The full variable domain, its missing parts supplied by reference TRBV30 and TRBJ1-2, is SQTIHQWPATLVQPVGSPLSLECTVEGTSNPNLYWYRQAAGRGLQLLFYSVGIGQISSEVPQNLSASRPQDRQFILSSKKLLLSDSGFYLCAWSGVNYGYTFGSGTRLTVV.

This clonotype was counted between two and nine times. This chain uses TRBV5-1 with TRBJ2-1, with 7 bases aligning to TRBD2. Germline V gives CDR1 SGHRS, CDR2 YFSETQ. V shed 6 bases and J 2 bases; nucleotides not matched to a gene: 5. The CDR3 runs 14 residues. The CDR3 here is CASMGGRAYNEQFF. The DNA of the CDR3 is TGCGCCAGCATGGGGGGGAGGGCCTACAATGAGCAGTTCTTC.

The V gene is TRBV7-8, the J gene TRBJ1-3, with TRBD1 identical over 9 bases. The CDR3 is 15 residues long. Losses at the gene ends were 5 bases for V and 3 bases for J; bases not matched to a gene: 5. Germline CDR1 reads SGHVS; CDR2 reads FQNEAQ. For the CDR3, the DNA is TGTGCCAGCAGCCCGACAGGGGGGGGTGGAAACACCATATATTTT. Its protein is CASSPTGGGGNTIYF.